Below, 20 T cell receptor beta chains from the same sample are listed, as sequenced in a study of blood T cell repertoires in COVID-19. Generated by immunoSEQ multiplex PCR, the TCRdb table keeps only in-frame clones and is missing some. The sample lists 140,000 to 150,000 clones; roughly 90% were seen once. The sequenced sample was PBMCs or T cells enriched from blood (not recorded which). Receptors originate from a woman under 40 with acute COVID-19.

CDR3 sequence: CASSQEARATIYF. CDR3 sequence (DNA): TGTGCCAGCAGTCAAGAAGCCAGGGCCACCATATATTTT. The chain couples TRBV2 to TRBJ1-3, with D possibly being TRBD1 (5 bases). The V and J ends lost 5 bases and 9 bases respectively, with 14 bases between them. Germline V gene data show CDR1 as SNHLY and CDR2 as FYNNEI. This CDR3 comprises 13 residues.

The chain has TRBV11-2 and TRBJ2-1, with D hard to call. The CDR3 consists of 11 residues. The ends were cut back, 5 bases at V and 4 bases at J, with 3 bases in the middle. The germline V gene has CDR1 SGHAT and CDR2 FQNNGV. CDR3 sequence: CASSPYNEQFF. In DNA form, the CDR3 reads TGTGCCAGCAGCCCGTACAATGAGCAGTTCTTC. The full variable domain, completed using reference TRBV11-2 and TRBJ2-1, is EAGVAQSPRYKIIEKRQSVAFWCNPISGHATLYWYQQILGQGPKLLIQFQNNGVVDDSQLPKDRFSAERLKGVDSTLKIQPAKLEDSAVYLCASSPYNEQFFGPGTRLTVL.

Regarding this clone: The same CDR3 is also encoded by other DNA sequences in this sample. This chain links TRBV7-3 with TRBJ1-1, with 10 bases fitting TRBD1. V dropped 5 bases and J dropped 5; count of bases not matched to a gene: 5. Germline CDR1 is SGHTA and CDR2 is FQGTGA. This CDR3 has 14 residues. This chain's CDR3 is CASSLTGGGTEAFF. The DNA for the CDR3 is TGTGCCAGCAGCCTGACAGGGGGCGGGACTGAAGCTTTCTTT. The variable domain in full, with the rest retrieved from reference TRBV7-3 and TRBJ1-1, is GAGVSQTPSNKVTEKGKYVELRCDPISGHTALYWYRQSLGQGPEFLIYFQGTGAADDSGLPNDRFFAVRPEGSVSTLKIQRTERGDSAVYLCASSLTGGGTEAFFGQGTRLTVV.

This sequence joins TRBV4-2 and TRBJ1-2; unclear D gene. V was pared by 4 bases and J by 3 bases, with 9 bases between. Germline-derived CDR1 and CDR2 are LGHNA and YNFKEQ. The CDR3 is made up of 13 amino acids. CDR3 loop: CASSRQDYYGYTF. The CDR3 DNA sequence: TGTGCCAGCAGCCGTCAGGATTACTATGGCTACACCTTC.

As DNA, the CDR3 is TGCGCCAGCAGCGAGACAATAGCGGGAGATCGGAATGAGCAGTTCTTC. It translates to CASSETIAGDRNEQFF. The chain links TRBV10-2 to TRBJ2-1; 9 positions match TRBD2. The CDR3 extends over 16 amino acids. With 6 bases clipped from V and 7 bases from J, the junction kept 13 bases outside the gene matches. Germline CDR1 and CDR2: WSHSY and SAAADI.

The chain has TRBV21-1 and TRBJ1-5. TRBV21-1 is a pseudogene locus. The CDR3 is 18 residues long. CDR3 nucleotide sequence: TGTGCCAGCAGCAAAGATAGGGAGATCCCGGGGGGCAATCAGCCCCAGCATTTT. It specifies CASSKDREIPGGNQPQHF.

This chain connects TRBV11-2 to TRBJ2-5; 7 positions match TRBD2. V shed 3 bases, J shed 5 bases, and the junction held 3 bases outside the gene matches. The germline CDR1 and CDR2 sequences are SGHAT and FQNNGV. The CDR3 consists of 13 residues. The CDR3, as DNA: TGTGCCAGCAGCTTGGGGGGGAGGGAGACCCAGTACTTC. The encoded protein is CASSLGGRETQYF.

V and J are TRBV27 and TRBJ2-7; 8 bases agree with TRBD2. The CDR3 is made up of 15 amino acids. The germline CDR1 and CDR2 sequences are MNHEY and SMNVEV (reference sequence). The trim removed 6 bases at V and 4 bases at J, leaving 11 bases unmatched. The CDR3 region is CASRIGGAGGYEQYF. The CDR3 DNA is TGTGCCAGCAGGATCGGAGGGGCGGGAGGTTACGAGCAGTACTTC.

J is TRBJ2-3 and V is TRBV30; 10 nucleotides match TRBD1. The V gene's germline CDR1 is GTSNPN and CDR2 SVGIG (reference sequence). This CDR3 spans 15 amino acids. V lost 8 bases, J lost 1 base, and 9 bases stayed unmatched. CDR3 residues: CARETGTGGTDTQYF. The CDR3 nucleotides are TGTGCCAGAGAAACCGGGACAGGGGGCACAGATACGCAGTATTTT.

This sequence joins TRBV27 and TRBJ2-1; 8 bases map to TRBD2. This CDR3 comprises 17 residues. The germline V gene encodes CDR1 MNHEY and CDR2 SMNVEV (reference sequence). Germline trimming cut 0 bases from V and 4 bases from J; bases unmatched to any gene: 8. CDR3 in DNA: TGTGCCAGCAGTTTATCCCTCGGGGGGGGAGATTACAATGAGCAGTTCTTC. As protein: CASSLSLGGGDYNEQFF.

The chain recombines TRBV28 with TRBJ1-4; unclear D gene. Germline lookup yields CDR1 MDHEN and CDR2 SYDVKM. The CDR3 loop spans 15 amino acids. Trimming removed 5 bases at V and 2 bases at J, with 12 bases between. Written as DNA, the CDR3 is TGTGCCAGCAGTCCCCCCGACATCACTAATGAAAAACTGTTTTTT. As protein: CASSPPDITNEKLFF. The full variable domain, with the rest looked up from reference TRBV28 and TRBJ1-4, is DVKVTQSSRYLVKRTGEKVFLECVQDMDHENMFWYRQDPGLGLRLIYFSYDVKMKEKGDIPEGYSVSREKKERFSLILESASTNQTSMYLCASSPPDITNEKLFFGSGTQLSVL.

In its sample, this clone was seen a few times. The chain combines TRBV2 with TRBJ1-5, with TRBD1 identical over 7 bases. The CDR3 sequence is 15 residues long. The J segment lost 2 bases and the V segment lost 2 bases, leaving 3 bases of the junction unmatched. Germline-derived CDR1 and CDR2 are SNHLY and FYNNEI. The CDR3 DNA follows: TGTGCCAGCAGTGAACGGACAGGAGGCAATCAGCCCCAGCATTTT. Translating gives CASSERTGGNQPQHF.

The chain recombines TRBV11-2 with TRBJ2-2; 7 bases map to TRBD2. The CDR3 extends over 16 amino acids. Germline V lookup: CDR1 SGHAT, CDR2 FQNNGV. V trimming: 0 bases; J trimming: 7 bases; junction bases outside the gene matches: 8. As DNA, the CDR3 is TGTGCCAGCAGCTTAGATGGGGAGGGGCGAGGCGGGGAGCTGTTTTTT. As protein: CASSLDGEGRGGELFF.

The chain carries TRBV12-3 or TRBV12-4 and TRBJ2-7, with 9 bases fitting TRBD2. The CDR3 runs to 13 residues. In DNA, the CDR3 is TGTGCGAGCGGGGGGACTAACTCCTACGAGCAGTACTTC. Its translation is CASGGTNSYEQYF.

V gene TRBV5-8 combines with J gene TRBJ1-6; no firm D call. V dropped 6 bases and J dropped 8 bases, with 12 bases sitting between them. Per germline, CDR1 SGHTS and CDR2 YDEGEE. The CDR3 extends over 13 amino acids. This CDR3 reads CASTPERDSPLHF. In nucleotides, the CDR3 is TGTGCCAGCACCCCGGAGCGTGATTCACCCCTCCACTTT.

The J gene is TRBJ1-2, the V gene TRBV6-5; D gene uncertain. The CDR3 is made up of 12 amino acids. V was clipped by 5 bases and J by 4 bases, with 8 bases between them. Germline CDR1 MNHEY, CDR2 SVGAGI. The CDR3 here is CASSIGGYGYTF. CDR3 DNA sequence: TGTGCCAGCAGTATCGGCGGCTATGGCTACACCTTC.

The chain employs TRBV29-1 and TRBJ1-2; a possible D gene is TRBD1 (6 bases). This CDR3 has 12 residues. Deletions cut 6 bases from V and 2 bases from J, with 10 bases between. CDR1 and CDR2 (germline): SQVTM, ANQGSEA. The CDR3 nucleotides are TGCAGCGTCCTACAGGGAAACTATGGCTACACCTTC. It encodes CSVLQGNYGYTF.

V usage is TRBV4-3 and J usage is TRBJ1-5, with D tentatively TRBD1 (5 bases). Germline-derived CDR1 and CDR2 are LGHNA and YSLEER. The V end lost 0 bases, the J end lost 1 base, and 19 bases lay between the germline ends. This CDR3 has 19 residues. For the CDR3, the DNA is TGCGCCAGCAGCCAAGAACATCCCCAGGGTTGGGGCAGCAATCAGCCCCAGCATTTT. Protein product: CASSQEHPQGWGSNQPQHF.

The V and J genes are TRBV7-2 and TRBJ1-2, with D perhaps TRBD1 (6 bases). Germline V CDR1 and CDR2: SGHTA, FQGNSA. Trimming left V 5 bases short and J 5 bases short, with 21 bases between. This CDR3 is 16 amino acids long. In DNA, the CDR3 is TGTGCCAGCAGCCAGTCAGGGGCCGGAATGGCTTATGGCTACACCTTC. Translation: CASSQSGAGMAYGYTF.

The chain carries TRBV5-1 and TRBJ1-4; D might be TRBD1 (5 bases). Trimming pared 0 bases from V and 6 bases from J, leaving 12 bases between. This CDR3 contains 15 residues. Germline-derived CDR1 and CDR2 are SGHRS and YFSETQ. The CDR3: CASSLEGRADEKLFF. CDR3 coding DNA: TGCGCCAGCAGCTTGGAGGGCAGGGCAGATGAAAAACTGTTTTTT.